This T cell receptor (beta chain) was captured in a study of shared clonotypes between healthy human individuals. The CDR3 runs to 14 residues. Germline V gives CDR1 SGHTA, CDR2 FQGNSA. Trimming pared 4 bases from V and 2 bases from J, leaving 11 bases between. The sample holds a few counts of this clone. Other DNA sequences in this sample translate to the same CDR3. Using immunoSEQ multiplex PCR, the repertoire was profiled, and TCRdb retains in-frame clones only, with some absent. The sample records millions of clones, more than 85% being singletons. The chain uses TRBV7-2 and TRBJ1-1; perhaps TRBD1 as D (6 bases). The sample taken for sequencing was naive CD4+ T cells from PBMCs. The subset is: CD45RA+ positively selected. This TCR came from a man aged 18 to 30 in good health. Some clones in this sample may be carry-over from other donors' samples. The CDR3 region is CASSSGQPNTEAFF. The CDR3 DNA is TGTGCCAGCAGCTCTGGACAGCCCAACACTGAAGCTTTCTTT.